The 10 T cell receptor beta chains below come from one sample, sequenced in a study of T cells in Graves' hyperthyroidism and ophthalmopathy. TCR beta CDR3 regions were amplified from RNA transcripts. A first-round RT-PCR of the TCR CDR3 used the HTBI primer set. TCRdb used MiXCR to reprocess the multiplex PCR reads, holding one entry per CDR3 protein. The table includes about 270,000 distinct CDR3 sequences, around 26% detected once. Sequences were obtained from blood. These receptors were taken from a woman aged 40 to 50 with Graves' ophthalmopathy.

The chain employs TRBV2 and TRBJ2-4; tentatively, D is TRBD2 (6 bases). The CDR3 loop spans 15 amino acids. Per germline, CDR1 SNHLY and CDR2 FYNNEI. The V end lost 3 bases, the J end lost 1 base, and 10 bases lay between the germline ends. The CDR3 region is CASSDSGGAKNIQYF. For the CDR3, the DNA is TGTGCCAGCAGTGACTCAGGAGGGGCCAAAAACATTCAGTACTTC.

This clonotype was counted ten times or more. This chain's CDR3 is CASTGPGQTNTGELFF. For the CDR3, the DNA is TGTGCCAGCACCGGACCGGGACAGACGAACACCGGGGAGCTGTTTTTT. V gene TRBV28 combines with J gene TRBJ2-2; TRBD1 matches 7 bases. Losses at the gene ends were 7 bases for V and 0 bases for J; bases not matched to a gene: 8. Germline V gene sequence: CDR1 MDHEN, CDR2 SYDVKM. The length of the CDR3 is 16 residues.

Many counts were recorded for this clonotype. The chain joins TRBV2 to TRBJ2-7; D might be TRBD1 or TRBD2, each matching 7 bases. The CDR3 totals 14 residues. The V gene's germline CDR1 is SNHLY and CDR2 FYNNEI. The V and J ends lost 4 bases and 4 bases respectively, with 14 bases between them. CDR3 nucleotides: TGTGCCAGCAGTGTTGCCAGGGGGGGTTACGAGCAGTACTTC. Translating gives CASSVARGGYEQYF. Using reference TRBV2 and TRBJ2-7 for the parts outside the CDR3, the full variable domain is EPEVTQTPSHQVTQMGQEVILRCVPISNHLYFYWYRQILGQKVEFLVSFYNNEISEKSEIFDDQFSVERPDGSNFTLKIRSTKLEDSAMYFCASSVARGGYEQYFGPGTRLTVT.

This clonotype was seen at least ten times. This sequence joins TRBV2 and TRBJ2-7, with D hard to call. The CDR3 length is 13 residues. V dropped 1 base and J dropped 1 base, with 5 bases sitting between them. Germline CDR1 reads SNHLY; CDR2 reads FYNNEI. CDR3 DNA: TGTGCCAGCAGTGAAGTCAGGTCCTACGAGCAGTACTTC. Translated: CASSEVRSYEQYF.

This clonotype was seen repeatedly, ten times or more. CDR3 DNA sequence: TGTGCCAGCAGCCGCAAACTAGCGGGAGGACAAGAGACCCAGTACTTC. This translates into CASSRKLAGGQETQYF. The genes are TRBV3-1 and TRBJ2-5; 12 bases match TRBD2. The CDR3 extends over 16 amino acids. With V trimmed by 4 bases and J by 2 bases, 5 bases remained unmatched. Germline loops: CDR1 LGHDT, CDR2 YNNKEL (reference sequence).

This clonotype was observed at least ten times. The chain is built from TRBV18 and TRBJ1-2; possibly TRBD1 for D (5 bases). V lost 4 bases, J lost 7 bases, and 16 bases lay in between. CDR3 length equals 14 residues. Looked up from germline, CDR1 is KGHSH and CDR2 is LQKENI. The CDR3 protein is CASSLDGAGTGYTF. CDR3 nucleotide sequence: TGTGCCAGCTCACTTGACGGGGCGGGTACTGGCTACACCTTC.

The chain combines TRBV6-2 or TRBV6-3 with TRBJ1-2, with D unclear. Germline loops: CDR1 MNHEY, CDR2 SVGEGT. Trimming took 10 bases from V and 3 from J, leaving 18 bases between them. There are 14 residues in the CDR3. The CDR3 reads CAIKDGNLHYGYTF. Here the CDR3 DNA reads TGTGCCATAAAAGACGGGAATCTACACTATGGCTACACCTTC.

This clonotype has a count of ten or more. The genes are TRBV2 and TRBJ1-5; D is perhaps TRBD1 (5 bases). V shed 7 bases and J shed 1 base, with 14 bases lying between them. The germline V gene has CDR1 SNHLY and CDR2 FYNNEI. The CDR3 consists of 15 residues. In nucleotides, the CDR3 is TGTGCCAGCACTATCCGGACACCGAGCAATCAGCCCCAGCATTTT. Residues: CASTIRTPSNQPQHF.

This clonotype showed up many times. The chain is built from TRBV10-2 and TRBJ1-5, with D perhaps TRBD1 (5 bases). Looked up from germline, CDR1 is WSHSY and CDR2 is SAAADI. With 3 bases removed from V and 5 bases from J, the gap between germline ends came to 14 bases. This CDR3 has 15 residues. CDR3 nucleotide sequence: TGCGCCAGCAGTGATTGGCAGGGATCTTATCAGCCCCAGCATTTT. Its protein product is CASSDWQGSYQPQHF.

The table lists this clonotype with a few counts. At one end the junction does not follow the germline gene, possibly because of a read error. The rearrangement joins TRBV27 to TRBJ1-6, with D maybe TRBD1 (5 bases). This CDR3 is built from 15 residues. Per the germline V gene, CDR1 is MNHEY and CDR2 is SMNVEV (reference sequence). CDR3 residues: CASSNRVRARSPLLF. Written as DNA, the CDR3 is TGTGCCAGCAGTAACCGGGTCAGGGCTCGCTCACCCCTCCTCTTT.